Listed here is a single T cell receptor beta chain. Its antigen is currently unknown. V lost 0 bases and J 2 bases, leaving 11 bases between the germline ends. Germline CDR1 MGHRA, CDR2 YSYEKL. The CDR3 covers 16 residues. This entry comes from a study of T cell repertoires in cytomegalovirus infection. Study overall: Recently identified HLA-C-restricted and well-studied HLA-B-restricted CMV epitopes were used. Evidence of both CMV infection and a matching HLA type came from public TCR beta signatures. The study, taken as a whole, reports: CMV-specific TCR beta clonotypes restricted by HLA-C dominated the ex vivo response.

TCRdb re-called the reads with MiXCR, one entry per CDR3 protein. The sample contains hundreds of thousands of distinct CDR3 sequences, 30% to 40% of which appear only once. The origin of this receptor is a human donor in good health (CMV status not recorded). Some clones in this sample may be carry-over from other donors' samples. This chain connects TRBV4-1 to TRBJ1-5; D ambiguous. The starting material was cultured PBMCs, obtained from culture after CMV antigen stimulation. This chain's CDR3 is CASSQDTVGGNQPQHF. In DNA, the CDR3 is TGCGCCAGCAGCCAAGATACGGTGGGTGGCAATCAGCCCCAGCATTTT.